This passage covers 30 T cell receptor beta chains from one sample sequenced in a study of T cell responses to AZD1222 COVID-19 vaccine. TCRdb's table, derived via immunoSEQ multiplex PCR, lists solely in-frame clones and lacks some. The repertoire holds 90,000 to 110,000 clones, with roughly nine tenths as singletons. The sequenced sample was peripheral blood, obtained on day 0 of AZD1222 vaccination. Source of these receptors: an adult in good health.

The V gene is TRBV28, the J gene TRBJ1-5; D not certain. The V gene's germline CDR1 is MDHEN and CDR2 SYDVKM. The CDR3 runs 15 residues. V shed 5 bases and J shed 6 bases, with 17 bases lying between them. The CDR3 DNA follows: TGTGCCAGCAGTCCATCCCGTAAAGGTATTCAGCCCCAGCATTTT. Translation gives CASSPSRKGIQPQHF. The variable domain in full, completed from reference TRBV28 and TRBJ1-5, reads DVKVTQSSRYLVKRTGEKVFLECVQDMDHENMFWYRQDPGLGLRLIYFSYDVKMKEKGDIPEGYSVSREKKERFSLILESASTNQTSMYLCASSPSRKGIQPQHFGDGTRLSIL.

This clone has only one observation. The V gene is TRBV28, the J gene TRBJ2-3, with 12 bases fitting TRBD2. V lost 6 bases, J lost 2 bases, and 6 bases stayed unmatched. The CDR3 consists of 16 residues. Germline CDR1 and CDR2: MDHEN and SYDVKM. CDR3 bases: TGTGCCAGCAGCCGGACTAGCGGGGCAGACACAGATACGCAGTATTTT. Translating gives CASSRTSGADTDTQYF.

This clone is medium-sized by share. The V gene is TRBV6-5, the J gene TRBJ1-1; D not certain. The germline CDR1 and CDR2 sequences are MNHEY and SVGAGI. V lost 5 bases and J lost 0, with 7 bases in between. The CDR3 is 13 residues long. The CDR3 sequence: CASSRVLNTEAFF. The CDR3 nucleotides are TGTGCCAGCAGTAGGGTCCTGAACACTGAAGCTTTCTTT.

The rearrangement uses TRBV7-2 and TRBJ2-7; unclear D gene. V lost 5 bases and J lost 4, with 9 bases in between. Per germline, CDR1 SGHTA and CDR2 FQGNSA. CDR3 length: 12 amino acids. The CDR3 DNA follows: TGTGCCAGCAGCCCCACCGTTTACGAGCAGTACTTC. Residues: CASSPTVYEQYF. Combining the CDR3 with reference TRBV7-2 and TRBJ2-7 gives the whole variable domain GAGVSQSPSNKVTEKGKDVELRCDPISGHTALYWYRQSLGQGLEFLIYFQGNSAPDKSGLPSDRFSAERTGGSVSTLTIQRTQQEDSAVYLCASSPTVYEQYFGPGTRLTVT.

The genes are TRBV6-2 or TRBV6-3 and TRBJ2-7, with TRBD1 matching over 7 bases. J gave up 3 bases and V 2 bases, and 7 bases lay outside the gene matches. Germline V gene data show CDR1 as MNHEY and CDR2 as SVGEGT. The CDR3 has 15 residues. CDR3 sequence (DNA): TGTGCCAGCAGTTACGTGCAGGGGGTTGGCTACGAGCAGTACTTC. Its translation is CASSYVQGVGYEQYF.

The chain carries TRBV7-2 and TRBJ2-4; the D gene is possibly TRBD2 (6 bases). The V gene lost 3 bases and the J gene lost 5 bases, with 14 bases spanning the gap. The germline V gene has CDR1 SGHTA and CDR2 FQGNSA. The CDR3 is made up of 15 amino acids. The CDR3 protein is CASSFMGGGENIQYF. The CDR3 DNA reads as TGTGCCAGCAGCTTCATGGGGGGTGGGGAAAACATTCAGTACTTC.

The chain uses TRBV19 and TRBJ2-6; TRBD1 agrees at 7 bases. Trimming cost V 6 bases and J 2 bases; bases outside gene matches: 10. Germline V CDR1 and CDR2: LNHDA, SQIVND (reference sequence). CDR3 length equals 17 residues. The CDR3 DNA is TGTGCCAGTAGGAGTTATAGCAGGGGGACTGGGGCCAACGTCCTGACTTTC. Its translation: CASRSYSRGTGANVLTF.

In its sample, this clone was seen a few times. The chain joins TRBV6-1 to TRBJ2-3; 10 positions match TRBD2. This CDR3 comprises 14 residues. Losses at the gene ends were 3 bases for V and 5 bases for J; bases not matched to a gene: 2. CDR1 and CDR2 from the germline V gene are MNHNS and SASEGT. The CDR3 is CASSEASGRDTQYF. The CDR3 DNA sequence: TGTGCCAGCAGTGAGGCTAGCGGGAGAGATACGCAGTATTTT.

In this sample, this clone turned up a few times. The chain employs TRBV28 and TRBJ2-7; possibly TRBD1 for D (6 bases). V was pared by 3 bases and J by 0 bases, with 9 bases between. From germline, CDR1 is MDHEN and CDR2 SYDVKM. This CDR3 region has 14 residues. The CDR3: CASSFQDSSYEQYF. Here the CDR3 DNA reads TGTGCCAGCAGTTTTCAGGACAGCTCCTACGAGCAGTACTTC.

This clone is a singleton in its sample. This chain connects TRBV28 to TRBJ1-3; TRBD1 agrees at 7 bases. In germline, CDR1 is MDHEN, CDR2 SYDVKM. The CDR3 has 15 amino acids. The ends lost 5 bases at V and 2 bases at J; junction bases unmatched: 6. CDR3 sequence (DNA): TGTGCCAGCAGTACCCCAGGGGGGACTGGAAACACCATATATTTT. Its protein product is CASSTPGGTGNTIYF.

CDR3 sequence reads: CASSQAPGTGKEKLFF. For the CDR3, the DNA is TGTGCCAGCAGCCAAGCCCCCGGGACAGGGAAGGAAAAACTGTTTTTT. This rearrangement joins TRBV3-1 (or the pseudogene TRBV3-2) to TRBJ1-4; TRBD1 matches 9 bases. The CDR3 spans 16 residues. Germline CDR1 and CDR2: LGHDT and YNNKEL (reference sequence). With 1 base clipped from V and 8 bases from J, the junction kept 8 bases outside the gene matches.

The rearrangement links TRBV5-1 to TRBJ2-1; 8 nucleotides line up with TRBD2. Germline V lookup: CDR1 SGHRS, CDR2 YFSETQ. With 0 bases clipped from V and 2 bases from J, the junction kept 4 bases outside the gene matches. This CDR3 is 16 amino acids long. The CDR3 DNA sequence: TGCGCCAGCAGCTTGGGCGGGGGGAACACCTACAATGAGCAGTTCTTC. Translation: CASSLGGGNTYNEQFF.

The V call is TRBV7-9, the J call TRBJ1-3, with D uncertain. Trimming pared 3 bases from V and 2 bases from J, leaving 14 bases between. Germline lookup yields CDR1 SEHNR and CDR2 FQNEAQ (reference sequence). The CDR3 loop spans 16 amino acids. CDR3 residues: CASSFSYAQAGNTIYF. The CDR3 region has the DNA TGTGCCAGCAGCTTCTCTTACGCGCAGGCTGGAAACACCATATATTTT.

The genes are TRBV5-4 and TRBJ1-1, with 7 bases identical to TRBD1. V trimming: 2 bases; J trimming: 1 base; junction bases outside the gene matches: 5. Germline V gene lookup returns CDR1 SGHNT and CDR2 YYREEE (reference sequence). The CDR3 has 15 amino acids. CDR3 DNA sequence: TGTGCCAGCAGCTTTGGTGGGACAGAGAACACTGAAGCTTTCTTT. It translates to CASSFGGTENTEAFF.

The chain links TRBV11-1 to TRBJ2-2; D may be TRBD1 (5 bases). Germline-derived CDR1 and CDR2 are SGHAT and FQDESV (reference sequence). V lost 5 bases and J lost 5, with 12 bases in between. This CDR3 is 14 amino acids long. The CDR3 DNA reads TGTGCCAGCAGCATATTCCAGGGTACCGGGGAGCTGTTTTTT. This sequence encodes CASSIFQGTGELFF.

This sequence joins TRBV19 and TRBJ2-3, with 12 positions matching TRBD2. The CDR3 runs to 17 residues. V was clipped by 3 bases and J by 0 bases; unmatched bases: 4. Germline CDR1 LNHDA, CDR2 SQIVND (reference sequence). Here the CDR3 reads CASSIPGLAGSTDTQYF. In DNA form, the CDR3 reads TGTGCCAGTAGTATTCCGGGACTAGCGGGCAGCACAGATACGCAGTATTTT. The full variable domain, its missing parts supplied by reference TRBV19 and TRBJ2-3, is DGGITQSPKYLFRKEGQNVTLSCEQNLNHDAMYWYRQDPGQGLRLIYYSQIVNDFQKGDIAEGYSVSREKKESFPLTVTSAQKNPTAFYLCASSIPGLAGSTDTQYFGPGTRLTVL.

This rearrangement joins TRBV29-1 to TRBJ1-3; D gene uncertain. The germline V gene encodes CDR1 SQVTM and CDR2 ANQGSEA. This CDR3 has 14 residues. Trimming took off 6 bases at V and 0 bases at J, with 12 bases between the two ends. The CDR3 reads CSVTGGSSGNTIYF. For the CDR3, the DNA is TGCAGCGTAACGGGCGGATCCTCTGGAAACACCATATATTTT.

V and J are TRBV11-2 and TRBJ2-2; no firm D call. Germline values: CDR1 SGHAT, CDR2 FQNNGV. This CDR3 region has 12 residues. V lost 5 bases and J 4 bases, leaving 5 bases between the germline ends. CDR3 loop: CASSLSTGELFF. CDR3 DNA: TGTGCCAGCAGCCTATCCACCGGGGAGCTGTTTTTT.

The J gene is TRBJ2-5, the V gene TRBV7-2; D gene unclear. Trimming pared 5 bases from V and 1 base from J, leaving 8 bases between. This CDR3 is 13 amino acids long. The germline V gene encodes CDR1 SGHTA and CDR2 FQGNSA. CDR3 sequence (DNA): TGTGCCAGCAGCCGACAAGTCCAAGAGACCCAGTACTTC. This encodes CASSRQVQETQYF.

This clone was recorded a few times. The genes are TRBV30 and TRBJ2-5; 10 positions match TRBD2. CDR1 and CDR2 (germline): GTSNPN, SVGIG (reference sequence). The CDR3 runs to 17 residues. V was clipped by 0 bases and J by 5 bases; unmatched bases: 12. CDR3 sequence: CAWSVGTSASLRETQYF. CDR3 nucleotide sequence: TGTGCCTGGAGTGTAGGGACTAGCGCAAGCCTAAGGGAGACCCAGTACTTC.

This sequence joins TRBV13 and TRBJ2-7; 15 nucleotides match TRBD2. V shed 4 bases, J shed 4 bases, and the junction held 8 bases outside the gene matches. Germline V CDR1 and CDR2: PRHDT, FYEKMQ (reference sequence). There are 17 residues in the CDR3. The CDR3 region is CASSSRTSGRALYEQYF. The CDR3 nucleotides read TGTGCCAGCAGCTCCCGGACTAGCGGGAGGGCCTTGTACGAGCAGTACTTC.

The chain is built from TRBV19 and TRBJ2-1, with D unclear. CDR3 length: 13 residues. V was clipped by 1 base and J by 4 bases, with 5 bases between them. Germline CDR1 reads LNHDA; CDR2 reads SQIVND (reference sequence). The chain's CDR3 is CASSIGLYNEQFF. Written as DNA, the CDR3 is TGTGCCAGTAGTATAGGGCTTTACAATGAGCAGTTCTTC.

The rearrangement uses TRBV11-3 and TRBJ2-1; 10 nucleotides align to TRBD2. The V and J ends lost 1 base and 7 bases, in that order; junction bases with no gene match: 4. From germline, CDR1 is SGHNT and CDR2 YENEEA. The CDR3 sequence is 15 residues long. The CDR3 reads CASSLVSGGANEQFF. The CDR3 bases are TGTGCCAGCAGCTTAGTAAGCGGGGGGGCTAATGAGCAGTTCTTC.

The chain is built from TRBV21-1 and TRBJ1-1; TRBD1, the D gene given by the table, was not confirmed from the DNA. TRBV21-1 is an annotated pseudogene. The CDR3 consists of 16 residues. DNA of the CDR3: TGTGCCAGCAGCAATCGACAGTGGGTCCCTGGCACTGAAGCTTTCTTT. Amino acids: CASSNRQWVPGTEAFF.

The CDR3 DNA sequence: TGTGCCAGCAGCCCCGTTTGGGGGGTGAACACTGAAGCTTTCTTT. It encodes CASSPVWGVNTEAFF. The chain uses TRBV3-1 (or the pseudogene TRBV3-2) and TRBJ1-1, with D perhaps TRBD1 (5 bases). Trimming pared 4 bases from V and 0 bases from J, leaving 12 bases between. Germline V gene data show CDR1 as LGHDT and CDR2 as YNNKEL (reference sequence). The CDR3 consists of 15 residues.

The CDR3 region is CASSSPGRTDTQYF. As DNA, the CDR3 is TGTGCCAGCAGCTCCCCGGGACGGACAGATACGCAGTATTTT. The gene calls are TRBV11-1 and TRBJ2-3; D could derive from TRBD1 or TRBD2 (5 bases each). This CDR3 is 14 amino acids long. The V end lost 4 bases, the J end lost 3 bases, and 11 bases lay between the germline ends. In germline, CDR1 is SGHAT, CDR2 FQDESV (reference sequence). Full variable domain (outside the CDR3, taken from reference TRBV11-1 and TRBJ2-3): EAEVAQSPRYKITEKSQAVAFWCDPISGHATLYWYRQILGQGPELLVQFQDESVVDDSQLPKDRFSAERLKGVDSTLKIQPAELGDSAMYLCASSSPGRTDTQYFGPGTRLTVL.

The CDR3 DNA reads as TGCGCCAGCAGTGAGGGACAGAACACCGGGGAGCTGTTTTTT. Amino acid sequence: CASSEGQNTGELFF. The chain is built from TRBV10-1 and TRBJ2-2, with D perhaps TRBD1 (5 bases). Germline V lookup: CDR1 WNHNN, CDR2 SYGVQD (reference sequence). Trimming left V 2 bases short and J 1 base short, with 5 bases between. This CDR3 contains 14 residues.

This chain joins TRBV28 and TRBJ1-1, with D possibly matching TRBD1 (5 bases). The CDR3 contains 13 residues. CDR1 is MDHEN, CDR2 SYDVKM, per germline. The V gene lost 4 bases and the J gene lost 1 base, with 7 bases spanning the gap. As DNA, the CDR3 is TGTGCCAGCAGTTCAGACAGGAACACTGAAGCTTTCTTT. Its translation: CASSSDRNTEAFF. Together with reference TRBV28 and TRBJ1-1, the CDR3 gives the full variable domain: DVKVTQSSRYLVKRTGEKVFLECVQDMDHENMFWYRQDPGLGLRLIYFSYDVKMKEKGDIPEGYSVSREKKERFSLILESASTNQTSMYLCASSSDRNTEAFFGQGTRLTVV.

This clone showed up just a few times. The V call is TRBV30, the J call TRBJ2-7, with 13 bases that match TRBD2. The CDR3 is 21 amino acids. After removal of 0 bases from V and 6 bases from J, the junction contained 23 bases not matched to a gene. Germline V lookup: CDR1 GTSNPN, CDR2 SVGIG (reference sequence). CDR3 residues: CAWSVRLGTSGTLGGWSEQYF. In DNA form, the CDR3 reads TGTGCCTGGAGTGTACGTCTGGGGACTAGCGGGACACTCGGTGGTTGGAGCGAGCAGTACTTC.

The chain employs TRBV6-2 or TRBV6-3 and TRBJ1-2; a weak D match, TRBD1 (5 bases). The V gene lost 2 bases and the J gene lost 0 bases, with 7 bases spanning the gap. The CDR3 has 14 amino acids. Germline V lookup: CDR1 MNHEY, CDR2 SVGEGT. CDR3 amino acids: CASSYVTANYGYTF. The CDR3 bases are TGTGCCAGCAGTTACGTGACAGCTAACTATGGCTACACCTTC.